What follows are 19 T cell receptor beta chains derived from one specimen sequenced in a study of blood T cell repertoires in COVID-19. Profiling relied on immunoSEQ multiplex PCR, and the TCRdb table lists in-frame clones only, not all of them. The sample carries under 300,000 clones, over 80% recorded once. Source material: PBMCs or T cells enriched from blood (not recorded which). The source is a woman aged 18-29 years who had recovered from COVID-19.

The chain couples TRBV28 to TRBJ1-2, with 7 bases lining up with TRBD1. This CDR3 has 15 amino acids. Per germline, CDR1 MDHEN and CDR2 SYDVKM. V shed 2 bases and J 3 bases; nucleotides not matched to a gene: 6. The CDR3 DNA follows: TGTGCCAGCAGTTTAGGCAGGGGGAGAGACTATGGCTACACCTTC. Its protein product is CASSLGRGRDYGYTF.

This chain connects TRBV27 to TRBJ1-2; D is undetermined. This CDR3 is built from 13 residues. V lost 2 bases to trimming and J lost 2 bases, with 6 bases between them. Germline lookup yields CDR1 MNHEY and CDR2 SMNVEV (reference sequence). Here the CDR3 reads CASSLGQNYGYTF. The CDR3 DNA reads as TGTGCCAGCAGTTTAGGCCAGAACTATGGCTACACCTTC.

The rearrangement links TRBV2 to TRBJ1-6; D is unclear. This CDR3 region has 14 residues. V lost 7 bases and J lost 12, with 19 bases in between. The V gene's germline CDR1 is SNHLY and CDR2 FYNNEI. CDR3 coding DNA: TGTGCCAGCACCTCCCTGGCGGGCTCGGGACCCCTCCACTTT. This codes for CASTSLAGSGPLHF.

This clone was seen once. This rearrangement joins TRBV11-2 to TRBJ2-1; 11 bases line up with TRBD2. Germline V gene data show CDR1 as SGHAT and CDR2 as FQNNGV. The CDR3 is 17 amino acids. Trimming at V came to 5 bases and at J to 8 bases, leaving 14 bases not matched to a gene. CDR3 residues: CASSPSPLAGEDDEQFF. The CDR3, as DNA: TGTGCCAGCAGCCCTAGCCCACTAGCGGGAGAGGATGATGAGCAGTTCTTC.

The genes are TRBV12-3 or TRBV12-4 and TRBJ2-2, with D possibly TRBD2 on 5 matching bases. The V end lost 3 bases, the J end lost 7 bases, and 9 bases lay between the germline ends. CDR3 length: 13 amino acids. CDR3 DNA sequence: TGTGCCAGCAGTTTTAGTGCGGGCGGGGAGCTGTTTTTT. Translation gives CASSFSAGGELFF.

The DNA for the CDR3 is TGTGCCAGCAGCTTGACTAGCGGGGTAGAGACCCAGTACTTC. This translates into CASSLTSGVETQYF. V and J are TRBV11-3 and TRBJ2-5, with TRBD2 matching 11 bases. This CDR3 is 14 amino acids long. The trim removed 3 bases at V and 4 bases at J, leaving 1 base unmatched. Germline V gives CDR1 SGHNT, CDR2 YENEEA.

The chain combines TRBV28 with TRBJ1-2; tentatively, D is TRBD1 (5 bases). Trimming took off 5 bases at V and 8 bases at J, with 24 bases between the two ends. The CDR3 contains 16 residues. Germline CDR1 and CDR2: MDHEN and SYDVKM. CDR3 DNA: TGTGCCAGCAGTCTCGGTCCCGGGACTCCGGATCAGGGCTACACCTTC. It yields the protein CASSLGPGTPDQGYTF.

This clone was observed a handful of times. The V gene is TRBV19, the J gene TRBJ2-7; 8 bases agree with TRBD1. The CDR3 is made up of 15 amino acids. Germline V gene data show CDR1 as LNHDA and CDR2 as SQIVND (reference sequence). J lost 4 bases, V lost 6 bases, and 11 bases had no gene match. In DNA form, the CDR3 reads TGTGCCAGTAGCCTTCGGGGACAGGCTGGTTACGAGCAGTACTTC. This translates into CASSLRGQAGYEQYF. The full variable domain, its missing parts supplied by reference TRBV19 and TRBJ2-7, is DGGITQSPKYLFRKEGQNVTLSCEQNLNHDAMYWYRQDPGQGLRLIYYSQIVNDFQKGDIAEGYSVSREKKESFPLTVTSAQKNPTAFYLCASSLRGQAGYEQYFGPGTRLTVT.

This clone showed up just once. The chain recombines TRBV5-6 with TRBJ2-1; unclear D gene. The germline V and J ends were trimmed by 2 bases and 5 bases, with 8 bases remaining between them. This CDR3 spans 13 amino acids. Germline assignment: CDR1 SGHDT and CDR2 YYEEEE. CDR3 sequence reads: CASSFLLDNEQFF. Written as DNA, the CDR3 is TGTGCCAGCAGCTTCTTACTTGACAATGAGCAGTTCTTC.

The chain uses TRBV24-1 and TRBJ1-2; maybe TRBD1 (5 bases). V was trimmed by 0 bases and J by 3 bases, leaving 7 bases between them. Germline CDR1 reads KGHDR; CDR2 reads SFDVKD. The length of the CDR3 is 14 residues. CDR3 DNA sequence: TGTGCCACCAGTGATTTGGACAGCGACTATGGCTACACCTTC. Residues: CATSDLDSDYGYTF.

The chain couples TRBV6-6 to TRBJ1-4; D is unclear. V lost 10 bases, J lost 8 bases, and 17 bases lay in between. The CDR3 runs 13 residues. CDR1 is MNHNY, CDR2 SVGAGI, per germline (reference sequence). The CDR3 here is CATTRGGREKLFF. The CDR3 DNA reads as TGTGCCACCACTCGTGGCGGGAGGGAAAAACTGTTTTTT.

The genes are TRBV5-4 and TRBJ2-1; 10 bases fit TRBD1. Germline CDR1 SGHNT, CDR2 YYREEE (reference sequence). This CDR3 region has 15 residues. The V and J ends lost 4 bases and 3 bases, in that order; junction bases with no gene match: 4. CDR3 sequence (DNA): TGTGCCAGCAGCAGCCGGGACAGGGGCTACAATGAGCAGTTCTTC. The encoded protein is CASSSRDRGYNEQFF.

The chain couples TRBV5-4 to TRBJ2-1; 9 bases are a match to TRBD2. Trimming removed 0 bases from V and 4 bases from J; junction bases left unmatched: 5. Germline CDR1 SGHNT, CDR2 YYREEE (reference sequence). This CDR3 region has 16 residues. CDR3 residues: CASSLVTSGYYNEQFF. CDR3 nucleotide sequence: TGTGCCAGCAGCTTGGTGACTAGCGGCTATTACAATGAGCAGTTCTTC.

This chain connects TRBV27 to TRBJ1-4; possibly TRBD1 for D (5 bases). V gave up 8 bases and J gave up 4 bases, with 11 bases separating them. Germline V gene lookup returns CDR1 MNHEY and CDR2 SMNVEV (reference sequence). CDR3 length: 13 amino acids. For the CDR3, the DNA is TGTGCCAGCGATCCAGACAGTAATGAAAAACTGTTTTTT. Protein product: CASDPDSNEKLFF.

CDR3 nucleotide sequence: TGTGCCAGCACCTCGGCAAACAGCTACGAGCAGTACTTC. Protein product: CASTSANSYEQYF. The chain combines TRBV13 with TRBJ2-7, with D hard to call. CDR1 and CDR2 from the germline V gene are PRHDT and FYEKMQ (reference sequence). The CDR3 extends over 13 amino acids. Trimming removed 7 bases at V and 3 bases at J, with 13 bases between.

The CDR3 region is CASSQERTGSSETQYF. The CDR3 nucleotides read TGTGCCAGCAGCCAAGAACGGACAGGGAGTAGCGAGACCCAGTACTTC. The rearrangement links TRBV3-1 (or the pseudogene TRBV3-2) to TRBJ2-5; TRBD1 agrees at 8 bases. The germline CDR1 and CDR2 sequences are LGHDT and YNNKEL (reference sequence). The CDR3 sequence is 16 residues long. V gave up 0 bases and J gave up 5 bases; unmatched junction bases: 8.

The CDR3: CASSIDVEGGELFF. DNA for the CDR3: TGTGCCAGTAGTATAGATGTCGAGGGCGGGGAGCTGTTTTTT. This chain joins TRBV19 and TRBJ2-2; tentative D call: TRBD2 (5 bases). The CDR3 covers 14 residues. Trimming took off 0 bases at V and 7 bases at J, with 9 bases between the two ends. CDR1 and CDR2 (germline): LNHDA, SQIVND (reference sequence).

This chain joins TRBV5-1 and TRBJ2-3; D may be TRBD1 (5 bases). The CDR3 sequence is 15 residues long. Per germline, CDR1 SGHRS and CDR2 YFSETQ. Trimming pared 1 base from V and 1 base from J, leaving 10 bases between. CDR3 in amino acids: CASSLQGAGTDTQYF. The CDR3 coding sequence is TGCGCCAGCAGCTTGCAAGGGGCCGGCACAGATACGCAGTATTTT.

This sequence joins TRBV5-1 and TRBJ1-2; tentative D call: TRBD1 (6 bases). The V gene lost 0 bases and the J gene lost 7 bases, with 13 bases spanning the gap. Germline lookup yields CDR1 SGHRS and CDR2 YFSETQ. The CDR3 has 14 amino acids. Here the CDR3 DNA reads TGCGCCAGCAGCTTGGACAGGGTACGCGGTGGCTACACCTTC. Its protein is CASSLDRVRGGYTF.